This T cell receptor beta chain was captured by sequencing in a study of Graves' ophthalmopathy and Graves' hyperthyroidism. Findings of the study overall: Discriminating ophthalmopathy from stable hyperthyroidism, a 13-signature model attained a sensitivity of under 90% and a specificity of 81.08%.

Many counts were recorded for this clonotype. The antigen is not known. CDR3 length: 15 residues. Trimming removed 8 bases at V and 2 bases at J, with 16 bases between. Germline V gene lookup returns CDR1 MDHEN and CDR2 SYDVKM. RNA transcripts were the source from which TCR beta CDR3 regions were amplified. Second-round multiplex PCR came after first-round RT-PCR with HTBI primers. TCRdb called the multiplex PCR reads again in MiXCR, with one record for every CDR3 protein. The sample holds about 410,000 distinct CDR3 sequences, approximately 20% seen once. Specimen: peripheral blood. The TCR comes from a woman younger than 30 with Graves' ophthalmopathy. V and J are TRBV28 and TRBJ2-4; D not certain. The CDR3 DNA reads TGTGCCAGCTTCACACCGACACCTCCCAAAAACATTCAGTACTTC. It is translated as CASFTPTPPKNIQYF.